These 15 T cell receptor beta chains originate from one sample sequenced in a study of blood T cell repertoires in COVID-19. Assay: immunoSEQ multiplex PCR; the TCRdb copy retains only in-frame clones and omits some. The sample lists a few hundred thousand clones; around nine tenths were seen once. Specimen: peripheral blood. The receptors derive from a man in his forties or fifties with active or convalescent COVID-19.

This chain connects TRBV7-8 to TRBJ2-7, with TRBD1 matching 9 bases. The V segment lost 8 bases and the J segment 6 bases; nucleotides outside the gene matches: 8. Germline V lookup: CDR1 SGHVS, CDR2 FQNEAQ. The length of the CDR3 is 13 residues. CDR3: CASGWDREAEQYF. The CDR3 DNA follows: TGTGCCAGCGGGTGGGACAGGGAGGCCGAGCAGTACTTC.

The rearrangement links TRBV3-1 (or the pseudogene TRBV3-2) to TRBJ2-5; D remains ambiguous. Germline V gene sequence: CDR1 LGHDT, CDR2 YNNKEL (reference sequence). The CDR3 is made up of 12 amino acids. V dropped 4 bases and J dropped 7 bases, with 10 bases sitting between them. DNA for the CDR3: TGTGCCAGCAGCCCAGGCTCGTGGACCCAGTACTTC. It encodes CASSPGSWTQYF.

The V gene is TRBV29-1, the J gene TRBJ1-4, with TRBD1 matching 8 bases. CDR3 length: 13 amino acids. CDR1 and CDR2 (germline): SQVTM, ANQGSEA. The trim removed 5 bases at V and 8 bases at J, leaving 7 bases unmatched. CDR3 coding DNA: TGCAGCGTTCAGGGGGCGAGCGGGGAAAAACTGTTTTTT. Protein sequence: CSVQGASGEKLFF.

The V gene is TRBV29-1, the J gene TRBJ2-3, with D hard to call. The V gene lost 3 bases and the J gene lost 1 base, with 5 bases spanning the gap. Germline lookup yields CDR1 SQVTM and CDR2 ANQGSEA. The CDR3 is 12 residues long. The CDR3 loop is CSVDPGTDTQYF. CDR3 nucleotides: TGCAGCGTTGACCCAGGCACAGATACGCAGTATTTT.

The V gene is TRBV29-1, the J gene TRBJ2-5; 7 bases line up with TRBD2. Germline V gene data show CDR1 as SQVTM and CDR2 as ANQGSEA. The trim removed 6 bases at V and 5 bases at J, leaving 15 bases unmatched. The CDR3 runs 15 residues. CDR3 protein: CSVHRSGGVVETQYF. CDR3 bases: TGCAGCGTCCACAGGTCGGGGGGAGTGGTTGAGACCCAGTACTTC.

The chain is built from TRBV7-2 and TRBJ1-1; 7 nucleotides align to TRBD1. The CDR3 totals 14 residues. Per germline, CDR1 SGHTA and CDR2 FQGNSA. The V gene end was trimmed by 2 bases and the J gene end by 6 bases; junction bases not matched to a gene: 6. For the CDR3, the DNA is TGTGCCAGCAGCTTAATATTCCAGGGGGCTGAAGCTTTCTTT. Its protein product is CASSLIFQGAEAFF.

This chain joins TRBV6-2 or TRBV6-3 and TRBJ1-6, with TRBD1 matching over 7 bases. Germline-derived CDR1 and CDR2 are MNHEY and SVGEGT. After removal of 5 bases from V and 7 bases from J, the junction contained 5 bases not matched to a gene. The length of the CDR3 is 14 residues. CDR3 nucleotides: TGTGCCAGCAGTGCCGGGACAGCAAATTCACCCCTCCACTTT. It specifies CASSAGTANSPLHF.

This chain links TRBV5-1 with TRBJ2-2, with 7 bases fitting TRBD1. Trimming cost V 4 bases and J 3 bases; bases outside gene matches: 9. Per the germline V gene, CDR1 is SGHRS and CDR2 is YFSETQ. This CDR3 contains 16 residues. DNA of the CDR3: TGCGCCAGCAGCCTTATACAGGGGCAGGACACCGGGGAGCTGTTTTTT. This translates into CASSLIQGQDTGELFF.

V gene TRBV7-6 combines with J gene TRBJ2-7; tentatively, D is TRBD2 (6 bases). The V end was cut by 0 bases, the J end by 3 bases, with 9 bases between. Germline CDR1 reads SGHVS; CDR2 reads FNYEAQ. The CDR3 consists of 14 residues. CDR3 DNA: TGTGCCAGCAGCTTAGCTAGCGGCGACTACGAGCAGTACTTC. This sequence encodes CASSLASGDYEQYF.

This rearrangement joins TRBV24-1 to TRBJ2-7; maybe TRBD1 (6 bases). Germline assignment: CDR1 KGHDR and CDR2 SFDVKD. Trimming took off 4 bases at V and 1 base at J, with 10 bases between the two ends. The length of the CDR3 is 14 residues. This CDR3 is CATSEGDTSYEQYF. CDR3 DNA: TGTGCCACCAGTGAGGGGGACACTTCCTACGAGCAGTACTTC.

The genes are TRBV19 and TRBJ2-5; tentative D call: TRBD1 (6 bases). In germline, CDR1 is LNHDA, CDR2 SQIVND (reference sequence). The CDR3 totals 13 residues. Trimming pared 5 bases from V and 3 bases from J, leaving 10 bases between. The CDR3 DNA is TGTGCCAGTAGTCCCTGGACAGAAGAGACCCAGTACTTC. Protein sequence: CASSPWTEETQYF.

The V gene is TRBV28, the J gene TRBJ1-2; D remains unclear. The CDR3 extends over 14 amino acids. Trimming took off 8 bases at V and 5 bases at J, with 18 bases between the two ends. Per germline, CDR1 MDHEN and CDR2 SYDVKM. The CDR3 sequence is CASSEATEAYGYTF. CDR3 in DNA: TGTGCCAGCTCCGAGGCTACTGAGGCATATGGCTACACCTTC.

The chain joins TRBV19 to TRBJ2-7; 7 bases match TRBD2. This CDR3 has 16 residues. Germline V gene data show CDR1 as LNHDA and CDR2 as SQIVND (reference sequence). J gave up 2 bases and V 3 bases, and 10 bases lay outside the gene matches. CDR3 in DNA: TGTGCCAGTAGTATTTCCCCTAGCGGCGTCACCTACGAGCAGTACTTC. Amino acid sequence: CASSISPSGVTYEQYF.

The gene calls are TRBV6-4 and TRBJ2-2, with TRBD2 matching over 12 bases. In germline, CDR1 is MRHNA, CDR2 SNTAGT. With 4 bases clipped from V and 1 base from J, the junction kept 7 bases outside the gene matches. CDR3 length: 18 residues. CDR3 residues: CASSGASGRVLNTGELFF. The CDR3 bases are TGTGCCAGCAGTGGGGCTAGCGGGAGGGTATTGAACACCGGGGAGCTGTTTTTT.

The chain recombines TRBV6-5 with TRBJ1-1; D is unresolved. Looked up from germline, CDR1 is MNHEY and CDR2 is SVGAGI. Trimming removed 7 bases from V and 5 bases from J, with 14 bases in between. This CDR3 has 13 amino acids. The CDR3 loop reads CASTFAERTEAFF. Here the CDR3 DNA reads TGTGCCAGCACCTTCGCGGAGCGGACTGAAGCTTTCTTT.